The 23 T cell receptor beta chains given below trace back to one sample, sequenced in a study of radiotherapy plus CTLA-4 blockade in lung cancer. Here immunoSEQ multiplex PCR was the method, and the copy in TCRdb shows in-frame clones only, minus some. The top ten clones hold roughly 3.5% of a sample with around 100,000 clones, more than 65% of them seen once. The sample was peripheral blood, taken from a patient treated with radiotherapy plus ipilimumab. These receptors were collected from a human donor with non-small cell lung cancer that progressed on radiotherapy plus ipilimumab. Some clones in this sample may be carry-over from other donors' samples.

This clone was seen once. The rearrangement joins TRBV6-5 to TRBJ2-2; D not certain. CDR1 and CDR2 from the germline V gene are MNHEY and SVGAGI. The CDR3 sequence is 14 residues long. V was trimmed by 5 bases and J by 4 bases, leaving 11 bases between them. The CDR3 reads CASSLKVGTGELFF. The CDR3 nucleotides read TGTGCCAGCAGTCTAAAGGTTGGCACCGGGGAGCTGTTTTTT.

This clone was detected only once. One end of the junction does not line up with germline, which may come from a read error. DNA for the CDR3: TGCGCCAGCGGCCAAGATGCTTCAGACAGAGAGGGGGTCCACGAGCAGTACTTC. Amino acids: CASGQDASDREGVHEQYF. J is TRBJ2-7 and V is TRBV4-3; D possibly corresponds to TRBD1 (6 bases). Germline lookup yields CDR1 LGHNA and CDR2 YSLEER. This CDR3 is built from 18 residues.

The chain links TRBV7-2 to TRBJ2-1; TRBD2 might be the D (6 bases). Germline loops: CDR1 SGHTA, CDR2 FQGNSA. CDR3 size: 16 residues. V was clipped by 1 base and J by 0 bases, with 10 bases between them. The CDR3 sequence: CASSLGEAGSYNEQFF. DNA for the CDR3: TGTGCCAGCAGCTTAGGGGAGGCAGGCTCCTACAATGAGCAGTTCTTC.

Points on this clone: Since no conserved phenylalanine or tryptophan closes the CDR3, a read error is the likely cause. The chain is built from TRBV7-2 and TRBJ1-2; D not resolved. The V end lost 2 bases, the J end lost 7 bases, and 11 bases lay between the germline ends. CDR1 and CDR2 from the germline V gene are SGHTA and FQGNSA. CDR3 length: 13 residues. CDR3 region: CASSLPRVTGYTL. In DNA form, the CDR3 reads TGTGCCAGCAGCTTACCCCGGGTGACTGGCTACACCCTC.

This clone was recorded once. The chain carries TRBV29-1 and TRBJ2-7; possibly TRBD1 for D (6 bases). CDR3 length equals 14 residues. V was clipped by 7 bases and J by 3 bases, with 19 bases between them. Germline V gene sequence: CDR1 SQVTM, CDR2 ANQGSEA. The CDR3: CSAASQGLNYEQYF. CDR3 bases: TGCAGCGCCGCGTCCCAGGGGCTAAACTACGAGCAGTACTTC.

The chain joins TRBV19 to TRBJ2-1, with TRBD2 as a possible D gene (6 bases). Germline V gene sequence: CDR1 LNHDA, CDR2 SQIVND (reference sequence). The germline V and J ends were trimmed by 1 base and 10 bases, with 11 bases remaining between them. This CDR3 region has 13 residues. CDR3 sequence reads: CASSIAGREEQFF. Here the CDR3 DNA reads TGTGCCAGTAGTATAGCCGGACGGGAGGAGCAGTTCTTC.

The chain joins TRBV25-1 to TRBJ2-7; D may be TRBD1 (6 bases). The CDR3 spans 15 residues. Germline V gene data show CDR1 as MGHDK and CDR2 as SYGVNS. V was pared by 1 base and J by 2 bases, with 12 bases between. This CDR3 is CASSEWQGTPYEQYF. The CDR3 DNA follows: TGTGCCAGCAGTGAATGGCAGGGGACCCCCTACGAGCAGTACTTC.

Written as DNA, the CDR3 is TGTGCCAGCAGCCTCGGGCCACGCTCTGGAAACACCATATATTTT. This sequence encodes CASSLGPRSGNTIYF. The rearrangement joins TRBV4-2 to TRBJ1-3, with D uncertain. The V gene's germline CDR1 is LGHNA and CDR2 YNFKEQ. V gave up 4 bases and J gave up 0 bases, with 10 bases separating them. The CDR3 is 15 residues long.

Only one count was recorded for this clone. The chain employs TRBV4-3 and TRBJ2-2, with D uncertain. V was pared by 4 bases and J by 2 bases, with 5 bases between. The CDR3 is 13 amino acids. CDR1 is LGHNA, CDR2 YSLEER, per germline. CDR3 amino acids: CASSLPNTGELFF. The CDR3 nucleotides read TGCGCCAGCAGCCTACCAAACACCGGGGAGCTGTTTTTT.

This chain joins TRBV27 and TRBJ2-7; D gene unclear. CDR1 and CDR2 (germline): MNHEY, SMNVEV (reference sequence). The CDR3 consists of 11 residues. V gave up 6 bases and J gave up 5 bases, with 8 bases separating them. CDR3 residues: CASSDWNEQYF. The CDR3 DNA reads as TGTGCCAGCAGCGACTGGAACGAGCAGTACTTC.

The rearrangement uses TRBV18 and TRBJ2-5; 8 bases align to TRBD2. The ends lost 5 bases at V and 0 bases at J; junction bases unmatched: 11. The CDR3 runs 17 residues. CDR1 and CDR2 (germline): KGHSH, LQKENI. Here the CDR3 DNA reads TGTGCCAGCTCAATTACGATGGTAGCGGGGAACCAAGAGACCCAGTACTTC. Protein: CASSITMVAGNQETQYF.

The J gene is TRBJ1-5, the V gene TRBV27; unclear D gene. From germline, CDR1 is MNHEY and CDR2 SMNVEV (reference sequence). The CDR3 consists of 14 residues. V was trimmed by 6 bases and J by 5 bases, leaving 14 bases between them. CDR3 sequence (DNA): TGTGCCAGCAGCCCCCGCGAGTCTCATCAGCCCCAGCATTTT. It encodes CASSPRESHQPQHF.

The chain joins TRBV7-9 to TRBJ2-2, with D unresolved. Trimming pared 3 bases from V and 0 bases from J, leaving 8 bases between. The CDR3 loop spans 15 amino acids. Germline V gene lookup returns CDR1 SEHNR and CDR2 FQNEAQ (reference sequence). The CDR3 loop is CASSFGSANTGELFF. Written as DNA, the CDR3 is TGTGCCAGCAGCTTTGGGTCGGCGAACACCGGGGAGCTGTTTTTT. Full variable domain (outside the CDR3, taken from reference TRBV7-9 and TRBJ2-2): DTGVSQNPRHKITKRGQNVTFRCDPISEHNRLYWYRQTLGQGPEFLTYFQNEAQLEKSRLLSDRFSAERPKGSFSTLEIQRTEQGDSAMYLCASSFGSANTGELFFGEGSRLTVL.

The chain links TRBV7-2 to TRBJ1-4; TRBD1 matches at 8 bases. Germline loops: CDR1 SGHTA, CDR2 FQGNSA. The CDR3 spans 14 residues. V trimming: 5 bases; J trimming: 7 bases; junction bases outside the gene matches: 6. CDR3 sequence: CASSPTGVVEKLFF. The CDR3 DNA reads TGTGCCAGCAGCCCGACAGGGGTAGTTGAAAAACTGTTTTTT.

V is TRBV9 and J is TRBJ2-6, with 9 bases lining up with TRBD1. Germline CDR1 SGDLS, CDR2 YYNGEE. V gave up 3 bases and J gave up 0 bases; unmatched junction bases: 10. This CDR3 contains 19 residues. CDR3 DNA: TGTGCCAGCAGCGCCCTACCGGGACAGGGTGTCTCTGGGGCCAACGTCCTGACTTTC. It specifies CASSALPGQGVSGANVLTF. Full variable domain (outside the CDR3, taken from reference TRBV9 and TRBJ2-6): DSGVTQTPKHLITATGQRVTLRCSPRSGDLSVYWYQQSLDQGLQFLIQYYNGEERAKGNILERFSAQQFPDLHSELNLSSLELGDSALYFCASSALPGQGVSGANVLTFGAGSRLTVL.

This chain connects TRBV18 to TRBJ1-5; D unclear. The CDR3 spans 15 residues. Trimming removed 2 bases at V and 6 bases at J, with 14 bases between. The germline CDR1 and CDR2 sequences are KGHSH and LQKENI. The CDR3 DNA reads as TGTGCCAGCTCACCAACCGGTGGAGGTTTTCAGCCCCAGCATTTT. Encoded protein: CASSPTGGGFQPQHF.

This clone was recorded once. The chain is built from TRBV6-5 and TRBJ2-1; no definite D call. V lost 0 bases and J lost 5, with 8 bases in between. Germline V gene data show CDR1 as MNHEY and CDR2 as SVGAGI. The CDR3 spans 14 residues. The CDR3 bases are TGTGCCAGCAGTTACTCATGGATGGACAATGAGCAGTTCTTC. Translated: CASSYSWMDNEQFF.

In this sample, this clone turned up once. The CDR3 coding sequence is TGCGCCAGCAGCCAGACAGGGGCGCAGGGTAATGAAAAACTGTTTTTT. It codes for CASSQTGAQGNEKLFF. J is TRBJ1-4 and V is TRBV5-1, with 8 bases that match TRBD1. CDR1 and CDR2 (germline): SGHRS, YFSETQ. V shed 4 bases, J shed 4 bases, and the junction held 9 bases outside the gene matches. The CDR3 sequence is 16 residues long. The full variable domain, completed using reference TRBV5-1 and TRBJ1-4, is KAGVTQTPRYLIKTRGQQVTLSCSPISGHRSVSWYQQTPGQGLQFLFEYFSETQRNKGNFPGRFSGRQFSNSRSEMNVSTLELGDSALYLCASSQTGAQGNEKLFFGSGTQLSVL.

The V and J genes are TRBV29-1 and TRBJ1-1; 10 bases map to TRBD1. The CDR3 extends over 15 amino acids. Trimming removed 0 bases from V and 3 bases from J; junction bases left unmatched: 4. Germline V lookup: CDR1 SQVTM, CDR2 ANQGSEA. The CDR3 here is CSVEDPGQGYTEAFF. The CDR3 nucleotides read TGCAGCGTTGAAGACCCGGGACAGGGGTACACTGAAGCTTTCTTT.

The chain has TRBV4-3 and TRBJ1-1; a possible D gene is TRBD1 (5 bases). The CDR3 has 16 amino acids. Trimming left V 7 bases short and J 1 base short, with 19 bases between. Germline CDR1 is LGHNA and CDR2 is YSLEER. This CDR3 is CASKSAWGDRNTEAFF. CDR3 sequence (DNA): TGCGCCAGCAAGTCGGCGTGGGGCGATCGGAACACTGAAGCTTTCTTT.

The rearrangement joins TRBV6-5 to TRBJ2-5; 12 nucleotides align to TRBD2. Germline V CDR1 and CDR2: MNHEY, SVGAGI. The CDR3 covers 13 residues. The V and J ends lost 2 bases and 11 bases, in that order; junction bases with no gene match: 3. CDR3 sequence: CASSYGLAGNQYF. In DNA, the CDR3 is TGTGCCAGCAGTTACGGACTAGCGGGGAATCAGTACTTC.

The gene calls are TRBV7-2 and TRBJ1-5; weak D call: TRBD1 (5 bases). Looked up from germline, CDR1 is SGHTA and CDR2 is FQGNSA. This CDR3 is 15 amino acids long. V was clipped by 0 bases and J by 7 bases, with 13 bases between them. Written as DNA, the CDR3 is TGTGCCAGCAGCTTAGCCCGGGGCACGGGGCAGCCCCAGCATTTT. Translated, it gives CASSLARGTGQPQHF.

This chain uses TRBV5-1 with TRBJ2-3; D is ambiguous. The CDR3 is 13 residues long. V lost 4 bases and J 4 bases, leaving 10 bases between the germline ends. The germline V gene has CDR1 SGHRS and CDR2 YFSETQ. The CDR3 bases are TGCGCCAGCAGCCCGGAATTGGCAGATACGCAGTATTTT. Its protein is CASSPELADTQYF.